This is a list of T cell receptor beta chains from one sample in a study of T cell changes during pregnancy in multiple sclerosis. Data came from immunoSEQ multiplex PCR; TCRdb stores just in-frame clones and leaves some out. The table shows about 85,000 clones, with 91% occurring only once. The starting material was peripheral blood, obtained in the first trimester of pregnancy. The receptors originated from a female donor with multiple sclerosis, enrolled in a pregnancy study. Both conserved end residues are part of each CDR3. D genes are given only for firm matches. Only part of the rows carry a size: once, few, many, or a class if the clone is expanded.

j_call,v_call,d_call,clone_size,cdr3_aa,cdr3_nt
TRBJ1-2,TRBV30,TRBD1,.,CAWNRGRVGRNYGYTF,TGTGCCTGGAACAGGGGCAGGGTAGGCCGAAACTATGGCTACACCTTC
TRBJ2-6,TRBV5-4,TRBD1,.,CASSGTQGVKVSSGANVLTF,TGTGCCAGCAGCGGTACACAGGGGGTAAAAGTCAGCTCTGGGGCCAACGTCCTGACTTTC
TRBJ1-6,TRBV18,.,.,CASSPQRTDNSPLHF,TGTGCCAGCTCCCCCCAAAGGACAGATAATTCACCCCTCCACTTT
TRBJ1-5,TRBV19,.,few,CASLGQYNQPQHF,TGTGCCAGTCTTGGACAGTACAATCAGCCCCAGCATTTT
TRBJ2-3,TRBV5-6,TRBD2,.,CASRKSGGGTDTQYF,TGTGCCAGCAGGAAGAGCGGGGGGGGCACAGATACGCAGTATTTT
TRBJ2-5,TRBV4-1,TRBD1,.,CASSQVQGYGETQYF,TGCGCCAGCAGCCAAGTACAGGGGTATGGGGAGACCCAGTACTTC
TRBJ1-1,TRBV30,TRBD1,.,CAWRRQGAAEAFF,TGTGCCTGGAGAAGGCAGGGGGCCGCTGAAGCTTTCTTT
TRBJ1-1,TRBV5-6,.,.,CASSSRNTAWNTEAFF,TGTGCCAGCAGCTCCAGAAATACAGCCTGGAACACTGAAGCTTTCTTT
TRBJ2-7,TRBV6-5,.,.,CASSRDPGAYEQYF,TGTGCCAGCAGCCGGGATCCAGGGGCCTACGAGCAGTACTTC
TRBJ2-3,TRBV7-9,.,once,CASSRLTSTDTQYF,TGTGCCAGCAGCCGATTGACTAGCACAGATACGCAGTATTTT
TRBJ1-6,TRBV27,TRBD1,.,CASSPGTGGSYVAPLHF,TGTGCCAGCAGTCCCGGGACAGGGGGCTCATATGTCGCACCCCTCCACTTT
TRBJ2-7,TRBV5-1,.,.,CASSLSDGSIDEQYF,TGCGCCAGCAGCTTAAGCGACGGGAGTATCGACGAGCAGTACTTC
TRBJ1-2,TRBV27,.,.,CASSTFQGSYGYTF,TGTGCCAGCAGTACATTTCAGGGGAGCTATGGCTACACCTTC
TRBJ1-6,TRBV27,.,.,CASSLSLAPYNSPLHF,TGTGCCAGCAGTTTATCTTTGGCCCCTTATAATTCACCCCTCCACTTT
TRBJ1-1,TRBV4-1,TRBD1,.,CASSHPGQGQTEAFF,TGCGCCAGCAGCCATCCCGGACAGGGACAGACTGAAGCTTTCTTT
TRBJ2-7,TRBV5-6,.,.,CASSFGDNYEQYF,TGTGCCAGCAGCTTCGGGGATAACTACGAGCAGTACTTC
TRBJ1-3,TRBV28,TRBD1,.,CASSEEQGSGNTIYF,TGTGCCAGCAGTGAAGAACAGGGGTCTGGAAACACCATATATTTT
TRBJ2-4,TRBV7-8,TRBD2,.,CASSLFPGLASTNKNIQYF,TGTGCCAGCAGCTTATTCCCGGGACTAGCCTCGACAAACAAAAACATTCAGTACTTC
TRBJ2-2,TRBV19,.,.,CASSPGVGELFF,TGTGCCAGTAGTCCGGGAGTAGGGGAGCTGTTTTTT
TRBJ2-1,TRBV19,TRBD2,.,CASSLGTSGGANGVEQFF,TGTGCCAGTAGTCTGGGGACTAGCGGGGGGGCCAATGGCGTTGAGCAGTTCTTC
TRBJ2-7,TRBV13,.,.,CASSPRAGSDEQYF,TGTGCCAGCAGCCCTAGAGCTGGGAGCGACGAGCAGTACTTC
TRBJ2-5,TRBV28,.,.,CASSLGMLEALEETQYF,TGTGCCAGCAGTTTAGGAATGTTGGAGGCACTAGAAGAGACCCAGTACTTC
TRBJ1-3,TRBV28,TRBD1,.,CASSGQGIGNTIYF,TGTGCCAGCAGTGGACAGGGCATTGGAAACACCATATATTTT
TRBJ1-2,TRBV5-6,.,.,CASSWPLPVGYTF,TGTGCCAGCAGCTGGCCTCTCCCTGTAGGCTACACCTTC
TRBJ1-1,TRBV11-2,.,.,CASSSIGGNTEAFF,TGTGCCAGCAGCTCTATCGGGGGGAACACTGAAGCTTTCTTT
TRBJ2-1,TRBV29-1,TRBD2,.,CSAASGGASAEFF,TGCAGCGCAGCTAGCGGGGGGGCTTCCGCAGAGTTCTTC
TRBJ2-3,TRBV5-1,TRBD2,.,CASSLTGTSGGADTQYF,TGCGCCAGCAGCCTTACCGGGACTAGCGGGGGGGCAGATACGCAGTATTTT
TRBJ2-5,TRBV28,.,.,CATLTEAEETQYF,TGTGCCACCCTAACTGAGGCCGAAGAGACCCAGTACTTC
TRBJ1-5,TRBV27,.,.,CASSFRGQPQHF,TGTGCCAGCAGTTTTCGGGGGCAGCCCCAGCATTTT
TRBJ2-2,TRBV7-3,TRBD2,.,CASSLIAGGGTGELFF,TGTGCCAGCAGCTTGATAGCGGGGGGCGGGACCGGGGAGCTGTTTTTT
TRBJ2-7,TRBV7-8,.,.,CASSQERFRGRESYEQYF,TGTGCCAGCAGCCAGGAGCGATTTCGGGGTCGCGAGTCCTACGAGCAGTACTTC
TRBJ1-5,TRBV7-2,.,.,CASSLRSGGNQPQHF,TGTGCCAGCAGCTTACGGTCAGGGGGCAATCAGCCCCAGCATTTT
TRBJ2-2,TRBV19,TRBD2,.,CASSRLAGRSGELFF,TGTGCCAGTAGTCGACTAGCGGGGAGATCCGGGGAGCTGTTTTTT
TRBJ2-1,TRBV9,.,few,CASSVATWSSSYNEQFF,TGTGCCAGCAGCGTAGCAACGTGGTCCAGCTCCTACAATGAGCAGTTCTTC
TRBJ2-2,TRBV11-3,TRBD2,.,CASSLYDGWTSDTGELFF,TGTGCCAGCAGCTTATACGACGGGTGGACTAGCGACACCGGGGAGCTGTTTTTT
TRBJ2-1,TRBV7-2,.,.,CASSLTDYNEQFF,TGTGCCAGCAGCTTGACAGATTACAATGAGCAGTTCTTC
TRBJ1-5,TRBV11-2,.,.,CASSLEGAGGQPQHF,TGTGCCAGCAGCTTAGAGGGGGCTGGGGGTCAGCCCCAGCATTTT
TRBJ2-1,TRBV15,TRBD2,.,CATSRGGTSNEQFF,TGTGCCACCAGCAGGGGCGGGACTAGCAATGAGCAGTTCTTC
TRBJ2-3,TRBV9,TRBD2,.,CASSVIGLAGGQVDTQYF,TGTGCCAGCAGCGTTATAGGACTAGCGGGGGGGCAAGTAGATACGCAGTATTTT
TRBJ2-1,TRBV5-4,.,.,CASSSRGSEFF,TGTGCCAGCAGCTCGAGGGGGTCGGAGTTCTTC
TRBJ2-1,TRBV5-4,TRBD1,.,CASSLTQGLPNEQFF,TGTGCCAGCAGCTTGACACAGGGGCTCCCCAATGAGCAGTTCTTC
TRBJ2-1,TRBV10-3,TRBD2,.,CAIRGLAGGRNNEQFF,TGTGCCATCAGGGGACTAGCGGGAGGCCGAAACAATGAGCAGTTCTTC